These T cell receptor beta chains were read from a single sample in a study of blood T cell repertoires in COVID-19. TCRdb's copy holds only in-frame clones and misses some; the assay was immunoSEQ multiplex PCR. The profile shows around 240,000 clones, about 88% of them singletons. Input material: peripheral blood. These receptors were obtained from a man aged 35 to 55 with acute or convalescent COVID-19. The CDR3 runs from the conserved cysteine through the conserved F or W. Each record gives: J gene, D gene, clone size, V gene, CDR3 protein, CDR3 DNA. The D gene is left open where the match is weak. Expanded clones get a size class; other rows say once, few or many, or leave the size out.

J gene: TRBJ2-3
D gene: TRBD2
clone size: once
V gene: TRBV4-2
CDR3 protein: CASSQKGRGGGGTTDTQYF
CDR3 DNA: TGTGCCAGCAGCCAAAAGGGACGTGGCGGCGGGGGAACCACAGATACGCAGTATTTT

J gene: TRBJ1-2
D gene: TRBD1
clone size: NA
V gene: TRBV5-8
CDR3 protein: CASSTGTAPSTYGYTF
CDR3 DNA: TGTGCCAGCAGCACGGGGACAGCTCCGAGTACCTATGGCTACACCTTC

J gene: TRBJ1-1
D gene: NA
clone size: NA
V gene: TRBV3-1/TRBV3-2
CDR3 protein: CASGGRGMNTEAFF
CDR3 DNA: TGTGCCAGTGGGGGCCGGGGCATGAACACTGAAGCTTTCTTT

J gene: TRBJ1-2
D gene: NA
clone size: NA
V gene: TRBV19
CDR3 protein: CASSIQPPDSPAYGYTF
CDR3 DNA: TGTGCCAGTAGTATCCAACCCCCGGACAGCCCCGCCTATGGCTACACCTTC

J gene: TRBJ2-3
D gene: NA
clone size: NA
V gene: TRBV27
CDR3 protein: CASRPQSGRVTDTQYF
CDR3 DNA: TGTGCCAGCAGGCCCCAGAGCGGGCGAGTCACAGATACGCAGTATTTT

J gene: TRBJ2-5
D gene: TRBD1
clone size: once
V gene: TRBV13
CDR3 protein: CASSSSTGQETQYF
CDR3 DNA: TGTGCCAGCAGCTCGTCGACAGGGCAAGAGACCCAGTACTTC

J gene: TRBJ2-3
D gene: NA
clone size: once
V gene: TRBV5-1
CDR3 protein: CASSPAESTDTQYF
CDR3 DNA: TGCGCCAGCAGCCCCGCCGAGTCCACAGATACGCAGTATTTT

J gene: TRBJ1-1
D gene: TRBD1
clone size: NA
V gene: TRBV6-1
CDR3 protein: CASRRGQGNTEAFF
CDR3 DNA: TGTGCCAGCAGAAGGGGACAGGGCAACACTGAAGCTTTCTTT

J gene: TRBJ1-1
D gene: NA
clone size: NA
V gene: TRBV6-5
CDR3 protein: CASSYRAMNTEAFF
CDR3 DNA: TGTGCCAGCAGTTACCGAGCCATGAACACTGAAGCTTTCTTT

J gene: TRBJ2-3
D gene: TRBD2
clone size: NA
V gene: TRBV5-1
CDR3 protein: CASSRGPRLSGGLTDTQYF
CDR3 DNA: TGCGCCAGCAGCCGAGGCCCACGGCTTAGCGGGGGGTTGACAGATACGCAGTATTTT

J gene: TRBJ2-7
D gene: NA
clone size: few
V gene: TRBV30
CDR3 protein: CAWSVLTSHEQYF
CDR3 DNA: TGTGCCTGGAGTGTACTAACATCACACGAGCAGTACTTC

J gene: TRBJ2-6
D gene: NA
clone size: NA
V gene: TRBV7-9
CDR3 protein: CASSFLGANVLTF
CDR3 DNA: TGTGCCAGCAGCTTCCTCGGGGCCAACGTCCTGACTTTC

J gene: TRBJ2-7
D gene: NA
clone size: NA
V gene: TRBV5-5
CDR3 protein: CASSLDGQPTYEQYF
CDR3 DNA: TGTGCCAGCAGCTTGGACGGACAGCCAACCTACGAGCAGTACTTC

J gene: TRBJ2-1
D gene: TRBD1
clone size: NA
V gene: TRBV3-1/TRBV3-2
CDR3 protein: CASSHLRPGQAPEQFF
CDR3 DNA: TGTGCCAGCAGCCACCTGAGGCCGGGACAGGCCCCTGAGCAGTTCTTC

J gene: TRBJ2-5
D gene: TRBD2
clone size: once
V gene: TRBV5-1
CDR3 protein: CASSSTGLATETQYF
CDR3 DNA: TGCGCCAGCAGCTCAACGGGACTAGCAACAGAGACCCAGTACTTC

J gene: TRBJ1-1
D gene: NA
clone size: NA
V gene: TRBV7-2
CDR3 protein: CASSLMELEAFF
CDR3 DNA: TGTGCCAGCAGCTTAATGGAGCTTGAAGCTTTCTTT

J gene: TRBJ1-4
D gene: TRBD1
clone size: NA
V gene: TRBV5-4
CDR3 protein: CATGDSNEKLFF
CDR3 DNA: TGTGCCACCGGGGACAGCAATGAAAAACTGTTTTTT

J gene: TRBJ1-2
D gene: NA
clone size: NA
V gene: TRBV27
CDR3 protein: CASRDWDTRPGYGYTF
CDR3 DNA: TGTGCCAGCAGGGACTGGGACACACGACCCGGCTATGGCTACACCTTC

J gene: TRBJ2-7
D gene: NA
clone size: NA
V gene: TRBV5-4
CDR3 protein: CASSLDGYEQYF
CDR3 DNA: TGTGCCAGCAGCCTGGACGGCTACGAGCAGTACTTC

J gene: TRBJ1-4
D gene: NA
clone size: NA
V gene: TRBV7-9
CDR3 protein: CASSLGQSNEKLFF
CDR3 DNA: TGTGCCAGCAGCTTAGGGCAGTCTAATGAAAAACTGTTTTTT

J gene: TRBJ1-1
D gene: NA
clone size: NA
V gene: TRBV6-5
CDR3 protein: CASTRDNLNTEAFF
CDR3 DNA: TGTGCCAGCACCCGGGACAACTTGAACACTGAAGCTTTCTTT

J gene: TRBJ1-1
D gene: TRBD1
clone size: NA
V gene: TRBV9
CDR3 protein: CASSAQGAFTEAFF
CDR3 DNA: TGTGCCAGCAGCGCTCAGGGGGCTTTCACTGAAGCTTTCTTT

J gene: TRBJ1-2
D gene: TRBD1
clone size: NA
V gene: TRBV5-6
CDR3 protein: CASSSRTGGIRKYGYTF
CDR3 DNA: TGTGCCAGCAGCTCGAGGACAGGGGGCATTAGGAAGTATGGCTACACCTTC

J gene: TRBJ2-1
D gene: TRBD2
clone size: NA
V gene: TRBV5-1
CDR3 protein: CASRSRGGAIPHEQFF
CDR3 DNA: TGCGCCAGCAGGTCCCGCGGGGGGGCCATTCCCCATGAGCAGTTCTTC

J gene: TRBJ1-2
D gene: NA
clone size: few
V gene: TRBV15
CDR3 protein: CATSRDGAIPRDGYTF
CDR3 DNA: TGTGCCACCAGCAGAGATGGCGCCATTCCGAGGGATGGCTACACCTTC

J gene: TRBJ1-2
D gene: TRBD1
clone size: NA
V gene: TRBV12-3/TRBV12-4
CDR3 protein: CASSLAGGYGYTF
CDR3 DNA: TGTGCCAGCAGTTTGGCAGGGGGCTATGGCTACACCTTC

J gene: TRBJ1-5
D gene: TRBD1
clone size: NA
V gene: TRBV7-6
CDR3 protein: CASSFGQDNQPQHF
CDR3 DNA: TGTGCCAGCAGCTTCGGACAGGACAATCAGCCCCAGCATTTT

J gene: TRBJ1-1
D gene: NA
clone size: NA
V gene: TRBV13
CDR3 protein: CASSPQATEAFF
CDR3 DNA: TGTGCCAGCAGCCCTCAAGCTACTGAAGCTTTCTTT

J gene: TRBJ1-1
D gene: TRBD1
clone size: NA
V gene: TRBV5-1
CDR3 protein: CASSLGSGQGNTEAFF
CDR3 DNA: TGCGCCAGCAGCTTGGGGTCCGGACAGGGGAACACTGAAGCTTTCTTT

J gene: TRBJ1-1
D gene: NA
clone size: once
V gene: TRBV2
CDR3 protein: CAISTRARIFF
CDR3 DNA: TGTGCCATCTCGACCAGGGCCCGGATATTCTTT

J gene: TRBJ1-1
D gene: NA
clone size: NA
V gene: TRBV18
CDR3 protein: CASSLSGTKNTEAFF
CDR3 DNA: TGTGCCAGCTCATTATCCGGGACAAAGAACACTGAAGCTTTCTTT

J gene: TRBJ2-5
D gene: NA
clone size: NA
V gene: TRBV7-8
CDR3 protein: CASRPRLAWEETQYF
CDR3 DNA: TGTGCCAGCAGACCCAGGCTAGCTTGGGAAGAGACCCAGTACTTC

J gene: TRBJ1-3
D gene: TRBD1
clone size: NA
V gene: TRBV9
CDR3 protein: CASSFGQDIGNTIYF
CDR3 DNA: TGTGCCAGCAGCTTTGGACAGGACATTGGAAACACCATATATTTT

J gene: TRBJ1-5
D gene: NA
clone size: NA
V gene: TRBV21-1
CDR3 protein: CASSGRNRSFQPQHF
CDR3 DNA: TGTGCCAGCAGCGGGCGAAACAGGTCCTTCCAGCCCCAGCATTTT

J gene: TRBJ1-4
D gene: NA
clone size: NA
V gene: TRBV7-2
CDR3 protein: CASSLVRDATNEKLFF
CDR3 DNA: TGTGCCAGCAGCTTAGTGAGGGATGCAACTAATGAAAAACTGTTTTTT

J gene: TRBJ2-1
D gene: NA
clone size: NA
V gene: TRBV27
CDR3 protein: CASSLGRDNEQFF
CDR3 DNA: TGTGCCAGCAGTTTAGGGCGGGACAATGAGCAGTTCTTC

J gene: TRBJ1-1
D gene: NA
clone size: NA
V gene: TRBV12-5
CDR3 protein: CASGLVLGTGWNTEAFF
CDR3 DNA: TGTGCTAGTGGTTTGGTACTCGGAACAGGGTGGAACACTGAAGCTTTCTTT

J gene: TRBJ2-2
D gene: NA
clone size: NA
V gene: TRBV7-2
CDR3 protein: CASSSARQWRELFF
CDR3 DNA: TGTGCCAGCAGCTCAGCCCGACAGTGGCGGGAGCTGTTTTTT

J gene: TRBJ2-7
D gene: NA
clone size: few
V gene: TRBV18
CDR3 protein: CASSPGLDSGHYEQYF
CDR3 DNA: TGTGCCAGCTCCCCAGGGTTGGACAGCGGACACTACGAGCAGTACTTC

J gene: TRBJ2-1
D gene: TRBD1
clone size: NA
V gene: TRBV14
CDR3 protein: CASSQVRGNEQFF
CDR3 DNA: TGTGCCAGCAGCCAAGTCAGGGGGAATGAGCAGTTCTTC

J gene: TRBJ2-7
D gene: NA
clone size: once
V gene: TRBV5-1
CDR3 protein: CASSGTGSEQYF
CDR3 DNA: TGCGCCAGCAGCGGCACAGGTTCCGAGCAGTACTTC

J gene: TRBJ1-1
D gene: NA
clone size: few
V gene: TRBV18
CDR3 protein: CASSLSRVYTEAFF
CDR3 DNA: TGTGCCAGCTCACTTTCCCGAGTCTACACTGAAGCTTTCTTT

J gene: TRBJ1-1
D gene: NA
clone size: NA
V gene: TRBV28
CDR3 protein: CASSFPGTTNTEAFF
CDR3 DNA: TGTGCCAGCAGTTTTCCCGGGACAACGAACACTGAAGCTTTCTTT

J gene: TRBJ1-2
D gene: NA
clone size: NA
V gene: TRBV9
CDR3 protein: CASSVDEGDGYTF
CDR3 DNA: TGTGCCAGCAGCGTAGATGAAGGGGATGGCTACACCTTC

J gene: TRBJ2-7
D gene: TRBD1
clone size: NA
V gene: TRBV12-3/TRBV12-4
CDR3 protein: CASRGQGMNEQYF
CDR3 DNA: TGTGCCAGCAGAGGACAGGGGATGAACGAGCAGTACTTC

J gene: TRBJ2-7
D gene: NA
clone size: once
V gene: TRBV30
CDR3 protein: CAWNPPGSHEQYF
CDR3 DNA: TGTGCCTGGAATCCCCCGGGTTCCCACGAGCAGTACTTC

J gene: TRBJ1-6
D gene: NA
clone size: once
V gene: TRBV11-1
CDR3 protein: CASSLSSHYNSPLHF
CDR3 DNA: TGTGCCAGCAGCTTATCAAGCCACTATAATTCACCCCTCCACTTT

J gene: TRBJ1-2
D gene: NA
clone size: few
V gene: TRBV30
CDR3 protein: CAWGVSRDKLYTF
CDR3 DNA: TGTGCCTGGGGAGTTTCCCGGGACAAGCTATACACCTTC

J gene: TRBJ1-2
D gene: TRBD1
clone size: NA
V gene: TRBV5-1
CDR3 protein: CASSLEGTGALYGYTF
CDR3 DNA: TGCGCCAGCAGCTTGGAAGGGACAGGGGCCTTATATGGCTACACCTTC

J gene: TRBJ1-1
D gene: NA
clone size: NA
V gene: TRBV7-3
CDR3 protein: CASSLYRANTEAFF
CDR3 DNA: TGTGCCAGCAGCTTATACAGGGCGAACACTGAAGCTTTCTTT

J gene: TRBJ2-2
D gene: TRBD1
clone size: few
V gene: TRBV29-1
CDR3 protein: CSADRGRDTGELFF
CDR3 DNA: TGCAGCGCTGACAGGGGGCGTGACACCGGGGAGCTGTTTTTT

J gene: TRBJ1-4
D gene: NA
clone size: NA
V gene: TRBV5-1
CDR3 protein: CASSTSPQGVNEKLFF
CDR3 DNA: TGCGCCAGCAGCACATCACCACAGGGAGTTAATGAAAAACTGTTTTTT

J gene: TRBJ2-3
D gene: TRBD2
clone size: NA
V gene: TRBV7-9
CDR3 protein: CASSLRLAGDIGGQYF
CDR3 DNA: TGTGCCAGCAGCCTCCGACTAGCGGGGGACATTGGGGGGCAGTATTTT

J gene: TRBJ2-3
D gene: TRBD2
clone size: NA
V gene: TRBV30
CDR3 protein: CAWSVMGGRGRGDTQYF
CDR3 DNA: TGTGCCTGGAGTGTAATGGGAGGCCGCGGGCGGGGGGATACGCAGTATTTT

J gene: TRBJ2-7
D gene: NA
clone size: NA
V gene: TRBV7-2
CDR3 protein: CASSLERGGSYEQYF
CDR3 DNA: TGTGCCAGCAGCTTAGAAAGAGGGGGATCTTACGAGCAGTACTTC

J gene: TRBJ1-2
D gene: TRBD1
clone size: NA
V gene: TRBV10-2
CDR3 protein: CASSVPRGRTYGYTF
CDR3 DNA: TGCGCCAGCAGTGTCCCGAGGGGGCGCACCTATGGCTACACCTTC

J gene: TRBJ1-4
D gene: NA
clone size: NA
V gene: TRBV4-2
CDR3 protein: CASSQEAGRGEKLFF
CDR3 DNA: TGTGCCAGCAGCCAAGAGGCGGGCAGAGGGGAAAAACTGTTTTTT

J gene: TRBJ1-2
D gene: NA
clone size: NA
V gene: TRBV5-6
CDR3 protein: CASSNALDILGYTF
CDR3 DNA: TGTGCCAGCAGCAACGCCTTGGACATCCTCGGCTACACCTTC